Listed here are 10 T cell receptor beta chains from one sample, sequenced in a study of Ad26.COV2.S vaccination and SARS-CoV-2 variants. Produced via immunoSEQ multiplex PCR; TCRdb's table is partial and in-frame only. The table has about 350,000 clones, 90% to 95% seen once; the top ten hold 3% to 5%. Specimen: peripheral blood, collected after recovery from COVID-19. The receptors were gathered from a human donor who had recovered from COVID-19.

The genes are TRBV5-5 and TRBJ1-2; TRBD1 might be the D (6 bases). The CDR3 has 15 residues. From germline, CDR1 is SGHKS and CDR2 YYEKEE (reference sequence). Trimming pared 3 bases from V and 4 bases from J, leaving 16 bases between. CDR3 in amino acids: CASSSRQENVYGYTF. CDR3 sequence (DNA): TGTGCCAGCAGCTCGAGACAGGAGAATGTCTATGGCTACACCTTC.

This clone was observed a single time. The chain is built from TRBV5-1 and TRBJ2-7; D is undetermined. This CDR3 comprises 14 residues. The germline V gene has CDR1 SGHRS and CDR2 YFSETQ. The V end was cut by 0 bases, the J end by 3 bases, with 10 bases between. The CDR3, as DNA: TGCGCCAGCAGCTTGGTTAAAGACTTCTACGAGCAGTACTTC. Amino acids: CASSLVKDFYEQYF.

The chain carries TRBV19 and TRBJ2-3; 8 bases line up with TRBD1. Germline values: CDR1 LNHDA, CDR2 SQIVND (reference sequence). The CDR3 runs to 16 residues. V lost 2 bases, J lost 1 base, and 5 bases stayed unmatched. The CDR3 is CASSIPTGEGTDTQYF. The CDR3 DNA reads TGTGCCAGTAGTATACCGACAGGGGAGGGCACAGATACGCAGTATTTT.

The chain joins TRBV28 to TRBJ1-1; D unresolved. CDR1 and CDR2 (germline): MDHEN, SYDVKM. V was pared by 2 bases and J by 10 bases, with 8 bases between. The CDR3 sequence is 11 residues long. The CDR3 spells CASSLATLAFF. As DNA, the CDR3 is TGTGCCAGCAGTTTAGCTACTTTAGCTTTCTTT.

Turning to this clone: Other DNA sequences in the same sample also yield this CDR3. The rearrangement uses TRBV11-2 and TRBJ2-3; unclear D gene. Germline CDR1 SGHAT, CDR2 FQNNGV. The CDR3 is 12 residues long. Trimming took off 5 bases at V and 0 bases at J, with 3 bases between the two ends. CDR3 amino acids: CASSPSTDTQYF. In DNA form, the CDR3 reads TGTGCCAGCAGCCCCAGCACAGATACGCAGTATTTT.

The chain links TRBV7-8 to TRBJ2-3; 10 bases fit TRBD1. In germline, CDR1 is SGHVS, CDR2 FQNEAQ. The CDR3 runs 17 residues. V lost 5 bases, J lost 2 bases, and 10 bases stayed unmatched. The CDR3, as DNA: TGTGCCAGCAGCGCTCATCCGGGACAGGGGTCCACAGATACGCAGTATTTT. Translation: CASSAHPGQGSTDTQYF.

The chain is built from TRBV6-5 and TRBJ2-7; no definite D call. CDR1 and CDR2 (germline): MNHEY, SVGAGI. The CDR3 is 14 amino acids. The V and J ends lost 0 bases and 5 bases respectively, with 11 bases between them. The DNA of the CDR3 is TGTGCCAGCAGTTACTCGGGTATGGGAAACGAGCAGTACTTC. Translation: CASSYSGMGNEQYF.

The rearrangement joins TRBV6-1 to TRBJ1-1; D gene ambiguous. The CDR3 has 14 amino acids. V dropped 7 bases and J dropped 0 bases, with 12 bases sitting between them. The germline V gene has CDR1 MNHNS and CDR2 SASEGT. The CDR3 bases are TGTGCCAGCATTTTTACCGGGCTGAACACTGAAGCTTTCTTT. Protein sequence: CASIFTGLNTEAFF.

J is TRBJ2-6 and V is TRBV15; D possibly corresponds to TRBD2 (7 bases). The CDR3 consists of 20 residues. Germline V lookup: CDR1 LNHNV, CDR2 YYDKDF (reference sequence). Trimming took off 0 bases at V and 1 base at J, with 19 bases between the two ends. The CDR3 region is CATSRESGGAVRSGANVLTF. CDR3 sequence (DNA): TGTGCCACCAGCAGAGAGTCGGGGGGCGCGGTCAGATCTGGGGCCAACGTCCTGACTTTC. Variable domain in full (rest from reference TRBV15 and TRBJ2-6): DAMVIQNPRYQVTQFGKPVTLSCSQTLNHNVMYWYQQKSSQAPKLLFHYYDKDFNNEADTPDNFQSRRPNTSFCFLDIRSPGLGDTAMYLCATSRESGGAVRSGANVLTFGAGSRLTVL.

This sequence joins TRBV9 and TRBJ2-5, with TRBD1 identical over 12 bases. The CDR3 consists of 17 residues. Germline V gives CDR1 SGDLS, CDR2 YYNGEE. Germline trimming cut 0 bases from V and 4 bases from J; bases unmatched to any gene: 7. The CDR3 loop is CASSVDWGQGAGETQYF. As DNA, the CDR3 is TGTGCCAGCAGCGTAGATTGGGGACAGGGGGCTGGAGAGACCCAGTACTTC.